The entry that follows covers one T cell receptor (beta chain) sequence. Its antigen is not identified. V was shortened by 5 bases and J by 4 bases, with 11 bases between the two germline ends. Germline lookup yields CDR1 SEHNR and CDR2 FQNEAQ (reference sequence). The CDR3 runs to 13 residues. The data belong to a study of T-cell reconstitution after alpha-beta-depleted transplantation in children. Study findings and constraints: The origin of alpha-beta T cells about two months after transplant was reportedly several hundred expanded graft clones. T cells produced anew were the main source of T-cell counts and diversity one year after transplant. Surviving recipient T cells and thymic progenitors produced the high day-60 TCRbeta diversity seen in some patients.

Construction of the TCRbeta library involved unique molecular identifiers. TCRdb reprocessed the PCR reads via MiXCR and lists one record per CDR3 protein. The repertoire holds hundreds of thousands of distinct CDR3 sequences, with 10% to 15% as singletons. The gene calls are TRBV7-9 and TRBJ2-5; no clear D. The TCR sequence derives from a male patient under 18 who had a stem cell transplant for acute myeloid leukemia, so the T cells may come from the graft donor. Sequencing used PBMCs, mostly from graft donor cells, obtained 360 days after TCRalphabeta/CD19-depleted stem cell transplant. The chain's CDR3 is CASSPTLLETQYF. Here the CDR3 DNA reads TGTGCCAGCAGCCCTACCCTTCTAGAGACCCAGTACTTC. Full variable domain (missing parts from reference TRBV7-9 and TRBJ2-5): DTGVSQNPRHKITKRGQNVTFRCDPISEHNRLYWYRQTLGQGPEFLTYFQNEAQLEKSRLLSDRFSAERPKGSFSTLEIQRTEQGDSAMYLCASSPTLLETQYFGPGTRLLVL.